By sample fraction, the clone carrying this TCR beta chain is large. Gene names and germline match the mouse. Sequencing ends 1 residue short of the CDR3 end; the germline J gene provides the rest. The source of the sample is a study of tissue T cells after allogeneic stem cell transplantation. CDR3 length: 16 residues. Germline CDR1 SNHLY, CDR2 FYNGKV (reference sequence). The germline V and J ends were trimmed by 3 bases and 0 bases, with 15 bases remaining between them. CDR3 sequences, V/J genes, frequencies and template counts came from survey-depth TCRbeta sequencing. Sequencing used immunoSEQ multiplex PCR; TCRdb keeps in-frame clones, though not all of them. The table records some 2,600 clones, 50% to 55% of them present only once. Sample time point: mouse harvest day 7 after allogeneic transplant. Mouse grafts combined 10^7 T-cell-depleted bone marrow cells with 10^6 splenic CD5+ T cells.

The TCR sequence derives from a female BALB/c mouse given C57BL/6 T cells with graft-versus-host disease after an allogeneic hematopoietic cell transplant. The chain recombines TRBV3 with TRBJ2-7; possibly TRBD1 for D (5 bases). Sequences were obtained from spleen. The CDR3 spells CASSLRGGISSYEQYF. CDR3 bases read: TGTGCCAGCAGCTTGAGGGGAGGGATTAGCTCCTATGAACAGTAC.